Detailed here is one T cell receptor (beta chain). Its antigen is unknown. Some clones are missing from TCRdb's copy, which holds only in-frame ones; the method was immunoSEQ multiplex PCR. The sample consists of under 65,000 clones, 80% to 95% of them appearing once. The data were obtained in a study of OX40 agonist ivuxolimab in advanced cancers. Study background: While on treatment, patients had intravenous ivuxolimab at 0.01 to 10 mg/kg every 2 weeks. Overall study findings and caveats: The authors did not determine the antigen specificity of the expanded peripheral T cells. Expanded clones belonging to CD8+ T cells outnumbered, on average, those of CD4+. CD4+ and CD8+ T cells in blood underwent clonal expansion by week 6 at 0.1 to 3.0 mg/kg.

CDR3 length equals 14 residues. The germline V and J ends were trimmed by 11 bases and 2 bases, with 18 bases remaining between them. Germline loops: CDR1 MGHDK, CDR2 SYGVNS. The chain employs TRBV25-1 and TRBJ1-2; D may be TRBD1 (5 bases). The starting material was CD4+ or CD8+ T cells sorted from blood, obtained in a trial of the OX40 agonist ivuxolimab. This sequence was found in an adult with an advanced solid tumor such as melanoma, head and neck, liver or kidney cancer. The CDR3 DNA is TGTGCCTCGGGGGAGGGAGGCACGAACTATGGCTACACCTTC. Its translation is CASGEGGTNYGYTF.